The rows below give T cell receptor beta chains drawn from one sample of a study of CD8 T cells in Susac syndrome. TCRdb called the immunoSEQ multiplex PCR reads again in MiXCR, with one record for every CDR3 protein. The data show 150,000 to 200,000 distinct CDR3 sequences, about 95% seen once. Source material: CD4+ T cells from PBMCs. These TCRs come from a human donor in good health. CDR3s include the opening cysteine and the closing phenylalanine or tryptophan. The D gene is left open where the match is weak. Size is omitted from some rows. Given values are once, few, many or a class for expanded clones.

TRBJ2-7	TRBV20-1	TRBD2	NA	CSAMGVAGMANEQYF	TGCAGTGCTATGGGGGTAGCGGGAATGGCGAACGAGCAGTACTTC
TRBJ1-2	TRBV20-1	NA	NA	CSARAGVSHGYTF	TGCAGTGCTAGGGCAGGGGTCTCCCATGGCTACACCTTC
TRBJ1-2	TRBV20-1	TRBD1	NA	CSARDRVLDTF	TGCAGTGCTAGGGACAGGGTTCTCGACACCTTC
TRBJ2-7	TRBV29-1	TRBD2	NA	CSLSGRTSYEQYF	TGCAGCCTAAGCGGGAGGACCTCCTACGAGCAGTACTTC
TRBJ1-1	TRBV29-1	NA	once	CSVVVVTNTEAFF	TGCAGCGTTGTGGTCGTAACGAACACTGAAGCTTTCTTT
TRBJ1-5	TRBV18	TRBD1	NA	CASSPAGGVEAAQHF	TGTGCCAGCTCACCAGCAGGGGGCGTCGAGGCGGCCCAGCATTTT
TRBJ1-2	TRBV20-1	NA	NA	CSAREGGNNYGYTF	TGCAGTGCTAGAGAGGGAGGAAATAACTATGGCTACACCTTC
TRBJ2-3	TRBV27	NA	NA	CASSLSGAQYF	TGTGCCAGCAGTTTATCGGGGGCGCAGTATTTT
TRBJ2-1	TRBV9	NA	NA	CASSGDGSEQFF	TGTGCCAGCAGCGGCGACGGGAGTGAGCAGTTCTTC
TRBJ2-3	TRBV3-1	NA	NA	CASSRGHGTDTQYF	TGTGCCAGCAGCCGCGGACACGGGACAGATACGCAGTATTTT
TRBJ2-3	TRBV11-2	TRBD2	NA	CASSLGAGGPADTQYF	TGTGCCAGCAGCTTAGGGGCGGGAGGGCCGGCAGATACGCAGTATTTT
TRBJ2-2	TRBV28	NA	once	CASRPSQRNTGELFF	TGTGCCAGCAGACCGTCACAGAGAAACACCGGGGAGCTGTTTTTT
TRBJ1-1	TRBV5-1	TRBD1	NA	CASSLADRAEGTEAFF	TGCGCCAGCAGCTTGGCGGACAGGGCCGAGGGCACTGAAGCTTTCTTT
TRBJ2-7	TRBV3-1	TRBD2	NA	CASSQDPSGRARGEQYF	TGTGCCAGCAGCCAAGATCCTAGCGGGAGGGCCCGGGGCGAGCAGTACTTC
TRBJ2-5	TRBV7-3	TRBD2	once	CASSLKTSGQETQYF	TGTGCCAGCAGCTTAAAGACTAGCGGCCAAGAGACCCAGTACTTC
TRBJ2-3	TRBV27	NA	few	CASSHGDTQYF	TGTGCCAGCAGCCATGGGGATACGCAGTATTTT
TRBJ1-4	TRBV11-2	TRBD1	NA	CASSQPGQGWNEKLFF	TGTGCCAGCAGCCAGCCGGGACAGGGATGGAATGAAAAACTGTTTTTT
TRBJ1-1	TRBV7-2	NA	NA	CASSLDVGTAEAFF	TGTGCCAGCAGCTTGGATGTCGGGACCGCTGAAGCTTTCTTT
TRBJ2-7	TRBV30	NA	NA	CAWSWSPSYEQYF	TGTGCCTGGAGTTGGTCTCCATCCTACGAGCAGTACTTC
TRBJ1-5	TRBV20-1	NA	once	CSAKSRTNGQPQHF	TGCAGTGCTAAATCCAGGACCAATGGCCAGCCCCAGCATTTT
TRBJ2-7	TRBV29-1	TRBD2	NA	CSVSGTSASYEQYF	TGCAGCGTCTCCGGGACTAGCGCATCCTACGAGCAGTACTTC
TRBJ2-3	TRBV30	NA	once	CAWSVRGTDTQYF	TGTGCCTGGAGTGTGAGGGGCACAGATACGCAGTATTTT